This TCR beta chain was obtained from a study of T-cell memory formation after mild COVID-19. Study at large: Largely donor-specific sequence clusters came from a couple of donors. Findings and caveats of the study: Most CD4+ clones that shrank were in CM and EM, while CD8+ ones turned up in EMRA.

Trimming cost V 3 bases and J 2 bases, with 11 bases left between them. The CDR3 extends over 15 amino acids. Germline CDR1 KGHDR, CDR2 SFDVKD. In this sample, this clonotype turned up a few times. Its antigen is as yet unknown. TCRdb re-called the 5' RACE reads with MiXCR, one entry per CDR3 protein. The sample includes 390,000 or so distinct CDR3 sequences, 16% seen only once; the top ten take around a fifth. V is TRBV24-1 and J is TRBJ2-3; D might be TRBD1 or TRBD2, each matching 5 bases. This receptor was identified in a young man who had mild COVID-19 (a few samples of this study predate the infection). Cell type and time point are not known. Specimen: PBMCs or a T cell subset sorted from them (not recorded which). Here the CDR3 reads CATSDPGTNTDTQYF. The CDR3, as DNA: TGTGCCACCAGTGATCCAGGGACCAACACAGATACGCAGTATTTT.